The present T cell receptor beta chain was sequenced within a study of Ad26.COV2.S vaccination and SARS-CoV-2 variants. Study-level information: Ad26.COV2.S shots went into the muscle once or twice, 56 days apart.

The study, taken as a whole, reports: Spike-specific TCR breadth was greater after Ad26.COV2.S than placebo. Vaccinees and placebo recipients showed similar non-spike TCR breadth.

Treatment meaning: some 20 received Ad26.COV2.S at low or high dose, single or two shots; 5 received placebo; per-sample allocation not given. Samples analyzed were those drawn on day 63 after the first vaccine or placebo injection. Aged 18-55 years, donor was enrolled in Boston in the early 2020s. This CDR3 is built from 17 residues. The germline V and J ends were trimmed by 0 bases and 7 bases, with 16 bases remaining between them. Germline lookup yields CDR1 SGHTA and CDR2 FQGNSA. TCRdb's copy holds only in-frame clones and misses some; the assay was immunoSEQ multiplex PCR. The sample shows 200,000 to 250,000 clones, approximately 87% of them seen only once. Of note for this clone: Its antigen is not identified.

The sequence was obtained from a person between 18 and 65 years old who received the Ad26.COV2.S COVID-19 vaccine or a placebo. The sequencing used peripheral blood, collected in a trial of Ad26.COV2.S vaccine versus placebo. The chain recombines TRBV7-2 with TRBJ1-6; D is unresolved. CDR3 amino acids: CASSLAPRGGINSPLHF. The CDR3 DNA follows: TGTGCCAGCAGCTTAGCCCCTCGGGGAGGGATCAATTCACCCCTCCACTTT.